Sequencing of this TCR beta chain was carried out in a study of blood T cell repertoires in COVID-19. Looking at the study overall: The analysed material was cDNA or gDNA that came from T cells, B-cell-depleted T cells, or PBMCs.

The V end lost 2 bases, the J end lost 7 bases, and 9 bases lay between the germline ends. This CDR3 region has 13 residues. The V gene's germline CDR1 is MNHEY and CDR2 SVGEGT. In the study's own analysis: Quantification of nucleated cells was approximated via reference gene primer amplification. Method: immunoSEQ multiplex PCR; TCRdb's copy keeps in-frame clones and lacks some. The DNA was the basis for D and trimming; V, J and clone size are from that table. The repertoire includes roughly 170,000 clones, less than 90% of them detected once, and around 21% sits in the top ten. V and J are TRBV6-2 or TRBV6-3 and TRBJ1-5; D possibly corresponds to TRBD1 (5 bases). The clonotype originates from a man between 65 and 80 years old with active or convalescent COVID-19. Sequencing used peripheral blood. CDR3 region: CASSYLGGQPQHF. DNA of the CDR3: TGTGCCAGCAGTTACCTGGGGGGGCAGCCCCAGCATTTT.